Following are 10 T cell receptor beta chains from one sample sequenced in a study of beta chain features in type 1 diabetes. Study-wide results and caveats: Moderate but significant shortening of TCRB CDR3s was recorded in all four CD4+ subsets from Type 1 diabetes patients.

Reverse transcribing all isolated RNA meant expressed TCRB transcripts were sequenced. Only in-frame clones appear in the TCRdb table, and some are missing; sequencing was by immunoSEQ multiplex PCR. Among under 400,000 clones listed, roughly 12% were seen once. No antigen has been identified for these receptors. The sample comprised naive CD4+ T cells from blood. These receptors were collected from a woman aged 18-29 years with type 1 diabetes.

This clone was detected only a few times. V gene TRBV7-3 combines with J gene TRBJ1-2; 8 positions match TRBD1. This CDR3 has 15 residues. Trimming cost V 5 bases and J 3 bases; bases outside gene matches: 8. The V gene's germline CDR1 is SGHTA and CDR2 FQGTGA. CDR3 sequence: CASSPGQGPHYGYTF. The CDR3, as DNA: TGTGCCAGCAGCCCCGGACAGGGACCTCACTATGGCTACACCTTC.

This clone has more than one count but fewer than ten. The chain joins TRBV2 to TRBJ2-6; possible D gene TRBD2, 6 bases. CDR3 length: 16 amino acids. V lost 8 bases and J lost 0, with 14 bases in between. CDR1 and CDR2 from the germline V gene are SNHLY and FYNNEI. The CDR3 bases are TGTGCCAGCTCCCCGGGGGTAGCCTCTGGGGCCAACGTCCTGACTTTC. This gives the protein CASSPGVASGANVLTF.

This sequence joins TRBV29-1 and TRBJ2-3, with 11 bases matching TRBD2. CDR3 length: 15 residues. Germline V gene lookup returns CDR1 SQVTM and CDR2 ANQGSEA. The junction had 7 bases not matched to a gene; V was cut back by 6 bases and J by 2 bases. CDR3 DNA: TGCAGCGTCGCCACTAGCGGGGGATACACAGATACGCAGTATTTT. Translation: CSVATSGGYTDTQYF.

The V and J genes are TRBV5-1 and TRBJ2-5; weak D call: TRBD2 (5 bases). V dropped 0 bases and J dropped 2 bases, with 17 bases sitting between them. CDR1 SGHRS and CDR2 YFSETQ come from the germline V gene. There are 17 residues in the CDR3. The CDR3 nucleotides are TGCGCCAGCAGCTTGGCCCGCTGGGAGCGGAGGCAAGAGACCCAGTACTTC. Translated, it gives CASSLARWERRQETQYF. Supplemented by reference TRBV5-1 and TRBJ2-5, the full variable domain reads KAGVTQTPRYLIKTRGQQVTLSCSPISGHRSVSWYQQTPGQGLQFLFEYFSETQRNKGNFPGRFSGRQFSNSRSEMNVSTLELGDSALYLCASSLARWERRQETQYFGPGTRLLVL.

V and J are TRBV7-2 and TRBJ1-2; no firm D call. This CDR3 is 15 amino acids long. V shed 5 bases and J shed 4 bases, with 17 bases lying between them. Germline lookup yields CDR1 SGHTA and CDR2 FQGNSA. This CDR3 reads CASSPAGIWGYGYTF. CDR3 in DNA: TGTGCCAGCAGCCCGGCGGGCATCTGGGGCTATGGCTACACCTTC.

This sequence joins TRBV6-5 and TRBJ2-3, with 10 bases identical to TRBD1. V lost 8 bases, J lost 4 bases, and 3 bases stayed unmatched. Germline assignment: CDR1 MNHEY and CDR2 SVGAGI. CDR3 size: 13 residues. CDR3 sequence (DNA): TGTGCCAGCGGGGACAGGGGACCAGATACGCAGTATTTT. It yields the protein CASGDRGPDTQYF.

V usage is TRBV5-1 and J usage is TRBJ2-1; TRBD2 agrees at 9 bases. Germline lookup yields CDR1 SGHRS and CDR2 YFSETQ. The junction had 7 bases not matched to a gene; V was cut back by 3 bases and J by 6 bases. This CDR3 has 15 residues. The CDR3 region is CASSSYSGGSNEQFF. CDR3 DNA sequence: TGCGCCAGCAGCTCGTATAGCGGGGGCTCCAATGAGCAGTTCTTC.

Only a few counts were recorded for this clone. The J gene is TRBJ1-1, the V gene TRBV29-1; D possibly corresponds to TRBD1 (6 bases). From germline, CDR1 is SQVTM and CDR2 ANQGSEA. V shed 4 bases and J shed 1 base, with 13 bases lying between them. CDR3 length equals 14 residues. The DNA of the CDR3 is TGCAGCGTTGGGGGGGGCGCTCGGAACACTGAAGCTTTCTTT. It codes for CSVGGGARNTEAFF.

The rearrangement uses TRBV4-3 and TRBJ2-5; 10 positions agree with TRBD2. The tail of the sequence fits TRBJ2-7 better, so the J call may be wrong. The CDR3 extends over 15 amino acids. Germline V lookup: CDR1 LGHNA, CDR2 YSLEER. Here the CDR3 DNA reads TGCGCCAGCAGCCAAGGGTTAGCGGGAGGCTACGAGCAGTACTTC. This encodes CASSQGLAGGYEQYF.

In this sample, this clone turned up a few times. The V call is TRBV28, the J call TRBJ2-7; possibly TRBD1 for D (7 bases). The germline CDR1 and CDR2 sequences are MDHEN and SYDVKM. The CDR3 length is 16 residues. Trimming cost V 5 bases and J 4 bases, with 21 bases left between them. DNA for the CDR3: TGTGCCAGCAGTGCCTTAGCCGGCGCGGGACAGTACGAGCAGTACTTC. It yields the protein CASSALAGAGQYEQYF.